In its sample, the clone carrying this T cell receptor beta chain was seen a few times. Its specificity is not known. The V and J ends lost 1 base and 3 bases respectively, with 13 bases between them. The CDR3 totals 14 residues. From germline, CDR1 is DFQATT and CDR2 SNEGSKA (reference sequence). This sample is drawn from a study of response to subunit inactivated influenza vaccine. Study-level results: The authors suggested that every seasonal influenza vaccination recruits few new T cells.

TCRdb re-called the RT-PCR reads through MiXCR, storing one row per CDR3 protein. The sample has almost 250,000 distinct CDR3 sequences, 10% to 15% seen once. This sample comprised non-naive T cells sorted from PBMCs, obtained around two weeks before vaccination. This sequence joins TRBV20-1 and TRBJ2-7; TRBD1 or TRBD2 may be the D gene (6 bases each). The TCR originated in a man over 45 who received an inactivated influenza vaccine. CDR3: CSARGVGGFYEQYF. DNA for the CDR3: TGCAGTGCTAGAGGTGTAGGGGGGTTCTACGAGCAGTACTTC.